These 8 T cell receptor beta chains were sequenced from one sample in a study of control samples from healthy donors and cancer patients. Sequencing was performed with immunoSEQ multiplex PCR; in TCRdb, only in-frame clones are kept and a portion is missing. The sample shows tens of thousands of clones, about nine tenths of them seen only once. The sequencing input was blood. Every receptor here comes from a woman between 65 and 79 years old in good health.

This clone was picked up one time. The V gene is TRBV5-8, the J gene TRBJ2-2; D is possibly TRBD1 (5 bases). V lost 7 bases to trimming and J lost 4 bases, with 14 bases between them. The CDR3 sequence is 14 residues long. Germline CDR1 SGHTS, CDR2 YDEGEE. The CDR3 DNA reads as TGTGCCAGCCGTTGGCAGGGAACCACCGGGGAGCTGTTTTTT. As protein: CASRWQGTTGELFF.

The chain links TRBV7-6 to TRBJ2-5, with D maybe TRBD2 (5 bases). The V and J ends lost 6 bases and 4 bases respectively, with 21 bases between them. Germline CDR1 SGHVS, CDR2 FNYEAQ. The CDR3 covers 16 residues. Here the CDR3 reads CASRNQAAGSGETQYF. The CDR3 nucleotides are TGTGCCAGCAGGAATCAAGCGGCTGGGAGCGGAGAGACCCAGTACTTC. Full variable domain (outside the CDR3, taken from reference TRBV7-6 and TRBJ2-5): GAGVSQSPRYKVTKRGQDVALRCDPISGHVSLYWYRQALGQGPEFLTYFNYEAQQDKSGLPNDRFSAERPEGSISTLTIQRTEQRDSAMYRCASRNQAAGSGETQYFGPGTRLLVL.

The rearrangement links TRBV28 to TRBJ1-4, with 7 bases lining up with TRBD1. The CDR3 is 14 residues long. CDR1 MDHEN and CDR2 SYDVKM come from the germline V gene. V shed 6 bases, J shed 5 bases, and the junction held 6 bases outside the gene matches. The DNA for the CDR3 is TGTGCCAGCAGCAAAGGGGGCTCGAATGAAAAACTGTTTTTT. Protein: CASSKGGSNEKLFF.

The chain uses TRBV4-1 and TRBJ1-4; D call uncertain. Germline V lookup: CDR1 MGHRA, CDR2 YSYEKL. The CDR3 spans 16 residues. Trimming took off 0 bases at V and 3 bases at J, with 11 bases between the two ends. The CDR3 nucleotides are TGCGCCAGCAGCCAAGATCGGCGCAGAGCTAATGAAAAACTGTTTTTT. Protein: CASSQDRRRANEKLFF.

The sample holds a few counts of this clone. V usage is TRBV3-1 (or the pseudogene TRBV3-2) and J usage is TRBJ1-2; 10 nucleotides match TRBD1. Germline V gene data show CDR1 as LGHDT and CDR2 as YNNKEL (reference sequence). This CDR3 spans 13 amino acids. V gave up 1 base and J gave up 8 bases; unmatched junction bases: 1. The CDR3 spells CASSQGTGGGYTF. In DNA, the CDR3 is TGTGCCAGCAGCCAAGGGACAGGGGGAGGCTACACCTTC.

The count of this clone is one. This chain joins TRBV6-2 or TRBV6-3 and TRBJ1-3; no clear D gene. Trimming removed 3 bases from V and 0 bases from J, with 12 bases in between. Germline CDR1 reads MNHEY; CDR2 reads SVGEGT. The CDR3 has 16 amino acids. For the CDR3, the DNA is TGTGCCAGCAGTTATCCGGGCCTCGACTCTGGAAACACCATATATTTT. Amino acids: CASSYPGLDSGNTIYF.

The chain employs TRBV2 and TRBJ1-2; 7 bases are shared with TRBD1. The CDR3 length is 15 residues. The J segment lost 4 bases and the V segment lost 6 bases, leaving 11 bases of the junction unmatched. Germline-derived CDR1 and CDR2 are SNHLY and FYNNEI. The CDR3 DNA sequence: TGTGCCAGCAGGGAAAGGACAGGCCCTTTCTATGGCTACACCTTC. This sequence encodes CASRERTGPFYGYTF.

The V call is TRBV20-1, the J call TRBJ2-5; no reliable D call. CDR3 size: 10 residues. Germline V gene data show CDR1 as DFQATT and CDR2 as SNEGSKA (reference sequence). V gave up 5 bases and J gave up 7 bases, with 8 bases separating them. CDR3 nucleotide sequence: TGCAGTGCTGTGGAACGGACCCAGTACTTC. This encodes CSAVERTQYF.